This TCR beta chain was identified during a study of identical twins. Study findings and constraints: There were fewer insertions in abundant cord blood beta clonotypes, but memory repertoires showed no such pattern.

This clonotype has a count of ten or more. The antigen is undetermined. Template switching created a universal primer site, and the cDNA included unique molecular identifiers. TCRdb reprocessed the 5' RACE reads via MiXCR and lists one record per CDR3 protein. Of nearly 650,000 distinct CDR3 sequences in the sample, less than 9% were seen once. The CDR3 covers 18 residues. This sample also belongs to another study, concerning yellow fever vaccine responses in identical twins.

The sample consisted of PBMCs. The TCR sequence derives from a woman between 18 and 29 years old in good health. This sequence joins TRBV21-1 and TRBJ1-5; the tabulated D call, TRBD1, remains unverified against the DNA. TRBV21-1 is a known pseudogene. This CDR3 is CASSKAGQGGRSNQPQHF. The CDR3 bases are TGTGCCAGCAGCAAAGCGGGTCAGGGTGGTAGAAGCAATCAGCCCCAGCATTTT.